This T cell receptor beta chain originates from a study of T cell responses to AZD1222 COVID-19 vaccine. Across the whole study: Whether given at about 4 or about 12 weeks, second doses were pooled.

Assay: immunoSEQ multiplex PCR; the TCRdb copy retains only in-frame clones and omits some. Of around 130,000 clones in the sample, around 84% were seen once. The germline gives CDR1 GTSNPN, CDR2 SVGIG (reference sequence). The CDR3 has 14 amino acids. With 3 bases removed from V and 2 bases from J, the gap between germline ends came to 11 bases. The specimen comprised peripheral blood, sampled on day 0 of AZD1222 vaccination. The source is an adult in good health. This chain joins TRBV30 and TRBJ1-5, with D maybe TRBD1 (6 bases). DNA of the CDR3: TGTGCCTGGAGGTCAGGGGTGGGCAATCAGCCCCAGCATTTT. It codes for CAWRSGVGNQPQHF.